The 7 T cell receptor beta chains given below trace back to one sample, sequenced in a study of blood T cell repertoires in COVID-19. Some clones are missing from TCRdb's copy, which holds only in-frame ones; the method was immunoSEQ multiplex PCR. This table has almost 55,000 clones, approximately 88% appearing once. Input material: peripheral blood. The receptors stem from a human donor in a cohort sampled during active COVID-19.

CDR3 bases: TGTGCCAGCAGCCCGACTAGCGGGGGGGTCAGCTACAATGAGCAGTTCTTC. It specifies CASSPTSGGVSYNEQFF. The rearrangement uses TRBV7-2 and TRBJ2-1, with 14 bases that match TRBD2. The CDR3 runs to 17 residues. V gave up 5 bases and J gave up 3 bases; unmatched junction bases: 6. Germline CDR1 is SGHTA and CDR2 is FQGNSA.

The chain joins TRBV7-2 to TRBJ2-3; D is perhaps TRBD2 (7 bases). The CDR3 runs 11 residues. V lost 7 bases to trimming and J lost 11 bases, with 13 bases between them. The germline V gene encodes CDR1 SGHTA and CDR2 FQGNSA. CDR3 sequence: CASKGGVGQYF. The CDR3 nucleotides read TGTGCCAGCAAGGGGGGGGTGGGGCAGTATTTT.

This rearrangement joins TRBV5-6 to TRBJ2-1, with 7 bases that match TRBD1. CDR1 is SGHDT and CDR2 is YYEEEE in the germline V gene. The CDR3 spans 15 residues. The V gene end was trimmed by 4 bases and the J gene end by 4 bases; junction bases not matched to a gene: 8. For the CDR3, the DNA is TGTGCCAGCAGCGCGAGGGGGCGCCCGTACAATGAGCAGTTCTTC. It yields the protein CASSARGRPYNEQFF.

There are many counts of this clone. This chain joins TRBV7-2 and TRBJ1-2; a possible D gene is TRBD1 (6 bases). Germline V gene sequence: CDR1 SGHTA, CDR2 FQGNSA. V shed 8 bases and J shed 3 bases, with 13 bases lying between them. CDR3 length equals 13 residues. CDR3 coding DNA: TGTGCCAGCGAGAGGGGGAACGACTATGGCTACACCTTC. Amino acid sequence: CASERGNDYGYTF.

This chain links TRBV18 with TRBJ2-7; 9 bases are shared with TRBD2. V was pared by 0 bases and J by 4 bases, with 7 bases of the junction left unmatched. CDR1 and CDR2 from the germline V gene are KGHSH and LQKENI. This CDR3 region has 16 residues. For the CDR3, the DNA is TGTGCCAGCTCACCACCGGGCTTCGCGGGGGGGTACGAGCAGTACTTC. Encoded protein: CASSPPGFAGGYEQYF.

J is TRBJ2-2 and V is TRBV3-1 (or the pseudogene TRBV3-2), with TRBD2 matching 7 bases. V gave up 6 bases and J gave up 0 bases; unmatched junction bases: 4. CDR1 is LGHDT, CDR2 YNNKEL, per germline (reference sequence). This CDR3 is built from 15 residues. This CDR3 is CASRKSGANTGELFF. CDR3 DNA: TGTGCCAGCAGGAAAAGCGGGGCGAACACCGGGGAGCTGTTTTTT.

The chain employs TRBV11-2 and TRBJ2-2; possible D gene TRBD2, 5 bases. Germline loops: CDR1 SGHAT, CDR2 FQNNGV. CDR3 length: 15 amino acids. V lost 4 bases to trimming and J lost 5 bases, with 14 bases between them. This chain's CDR3 is CASSSPERRTGELFF. The CDR3, as DNA: TGTGCCAGCAGCTCCCCGGAGAGGAGGACCGGGGAGCTGTTTTTT.